This T cell receptor beta chain was sequenced in a study of T cell changes during pregnancy in multiple sclerosis. Sequencing was performed with immunoSEQ multiplex PCR; in TCRdb, only in-frame clones are kept and a portion is missing. The sample contains some 38,000 clones, more than 85% of which appear only once. In its sample, this clone was seen a few times. The sequence came from a female donor with multiple sclerosis, enrolled in a pregnancy study. This specimen consisted of CD8+ T cells from peripheral blood mononuclear cells, obtained after pregnancy.

CDR3 amino acids: CASNPPGQITDTQYF. The CDR3 bases are TGTGCCAGCAATCCTCCGGGACAGATCACAGATACGCAGTATTTT. The chain is built from TRBV27 and TRBJ2-3; 7 nucleotides align to TRBD1. The V gene end was trimmed by 7 bases and the J gene end by 2 bases; junction bases not matched to a gene: 9. CDR3 size: 15 residues. Germline V gene lookup returns CDR1 MNHEY and CDR2 SMNVEV (reference sequence).